This T cell receptor (beta chain) was documented in a study of CD8 T cells in Susac syndrome. The CDR3 contains 18 residues. CDR1 and CDR2 from the germline V gene are GTSNPN and SVGIG (reference sequence). V shed 3 bases, J shed 0 bases, and the junction held 10 bases outside the gene matches. An amount of RNA that ranged from roughly 0.5 to 1 ug was reverse transcribed with random hexamers. TCRdb itself ran the immunoSEQ multiplex PCR reads through MiXCR, one entry per CDR3 protein. Of around 190,000 distinct CDR3 sequences listed, less than 95% are singletons. The TCR comes from a human donor in good health. This chain joins TRBV30 and TRBJ2-6; 8 nucleotides align to TRBD1. Sequencing was carried out using CD4+ T cells from PBMCs. The CDR3 loop is CAWRSPTGVPSGANVLTF. The CDR3, as DNA: TGTGCCTGGAGATCACCGACAGGGGTTCCCTCTGGGGCCAACGTCCTGACTTTC. Supplemented by reference TRBV30 and TRBJ2-6, the full variable domain reads SQTIHQWPATLVQPVGSPLSLECTVEGTSNPNLYWYRQAAGRGLQLLFYSVGIGQISSEVPQNLSASRPQDRQFILSSKKLLLSDSGFYLCAWRSPTGVPSGANVLTFGAGSRLTVL.